This entry lists 16 T cell receptor beta chains sequenced from one sample in a study of blood T cell repertoires in COVID-19. The protocol was immunoSEQ multiplex PCR, while the TCRdb copy is restricted to in-frame clones and leaves out a portion. The sample records under 250,000 clones, about 85% being singletons. The sequenced sample was peripheral blood. Source of these receptors: a man aged 45-65 years who had recovered from COVID-19.

This sequence joins TRBV3-1 (or the pseudogene TRBV3-2) and TRBJ2-7; 7 bases are shared with TRBD2. Trimming cost V 5 bases and J 2 bases; bases outside gene matches: 6. Germline V gives CDR1 LGHDT, CDR2 YNNKEL (reference sequence). This CDR3 contains 14 residues. The CDR3 DNA reads as TGTGCCAGCAGCTCGTGGACTAGTCCCTACGAGCAGTACTTC. Its translation is CASSSWTSPYEQYF.

This rearrangement joins TRBV5-1 to TRBJ1-6, with a weak D call TRBD1 (5 bases). The CDR3 extends over 15 amino acids. Germline V CDR1 and CDR2: SGHRS, YFSETQ. The V and J ends lost 4 bases and 9 bases respectively, with 17 bases between them. CDR3 DNA: TGCGCCAGCAGCGACGGACACACCCGATTTTCACCCCTCCACTTT. It is translated as CASSDGHTRFSPLHF.

This chain joins TRBV18 and TRBJ2-7, with no clear D. V was pared by 6 bases and J by 5 bases, with 8 bases between. CDR3 size: 11 residues. Germline V gene sequence: CDR1 KGHSH, CDR2 LQKENI. CDR3 coding DNA: TGTGCCAGCTCCCTCCAGAACGAGCAGTACTTC. It is translated as CASSLQNEQYF.

V usage is TRBV11-2 and J usage is TRBJ2-6, with D perhaps TRBD1 (6 bases). The germline CDR1 and CDR2 sequences are SGHAT and FQNNGV. This CDR3 has 16 residues. Between the trimmed V and J ends, which lost 5 bases and 2 bases, there was a span of 13 bases. CDR3: CASSQGWGPGANVLTF. As DNA, the CDR3 is TGTGCCAGCAGCCAAGGTTGGGGGCCTGGGGCCAACGTCCTGACTTTC.

V usage is TRBV30 and J usage is TRBJ1-2; 9 nucleotides align to TRBD1. Trimming cost V 1 base and J 7 bases; bases outside gene matches: 4. CDR3 length equals 13 residues. Per the germline V gene, CDR1 is GTSNPN and CDR2 is SVGIG (reference sequence). In nucleotides, the CDR3 is TGTGCCTGGAGTGGACAGGGGGTGGGTGGCTACACCTTC. Its protein product is CAWSGQGVGGYTF.

The V and J genes are TRBV2 and TRBJ2-5, with 9 bases that match TRBD1. CDR3 length: 15 amino acids. V lost 4 bases, J lost 4 bases, and 7 bases stayed unmatched. The V gene's germline CDR1 is SNHLY and CDR2 FYNNEI. This CDR3 is CASSGGQGEIETQYF. CDR3 DNA: TGTGCCAGCAGTGGGGGACAGGGTGAGATAGAGACCCAGTACTTC.

The chain has TRBV10-1 and TRBJ2-7, with D perhaps TRBD2 (5 bases). The ends were cut back, 0 bases at V and 5 bases at J, with 8 bases in the middle. Germline V gene sequence: CDR1 WNHNN, CDR2 SYGVQD (reference sequence). The CDR3 runs 13 residues. Here the CDR3 reads CASSESFGNEQYF. CDR3 bases: TGCGCCAGCAGTGAGTCCTTCGGGAACGAGCAGTACTTC.

V gene TRBV28 combines with J gene TRBJ2-1; 11 nucleotides agree with TRBD2. The CDR3 contains 15 residues. V gave up 5 bases and J gave up 9 bases; unmatched junction bases: 9. Per germline, CDR1 MDHEN and CDR2 SYDVKM. The CDR3 nucleotides are TGTGCCAGCAGTCTCCTAGCGGGAGGCCCATCTGAGCAGTTCTTC. Its translation: CASSLLAGGPSEQFF.

The CDR3 spells CASSISGRGSTDTQYF. CDR3 DNA sequence: TGTGCCAGTAGTATATCCGGGCGGGGGAGCACAGATACGCAGTATTTT. The rearrangement joins TRBV19 to TRBJ2-3; 7 bases line up with TRBD2. J gave up 0 bases and V 2 bases, and 5 bases lay outside the gene matches. The germline V gene has CDR1 LNHDA and CDR2 SQIVND (reference sequence). This CDR3 contains 16 residues.

This clone showed up just once. The genes are TRBV3-1 (or the pseudogene TRBV3-2) and TRBJ1-6; D is ambiguous. Trimming left V 4 bases short and J 10 bases short, with 14 bases between. There are 14 residues in the CDR3. Germline CDR1 reads LGHDT; CDR2 reads YNNKEL (reference sequence). In nucleotides, the CDR3 is TGTGCCAGCAGCCGCGAGCGATCGGTGTCACCCCTCCACTTT. Translation gives CASSRERSVSPLHF.

The chain combines TRBV2 with TRBJ2-7; no reliable D call. Trimming stripped 3 bases from V and 2 bases from J, with 14 bases between. The CDR3 consists of 15 residues. Germline loops: CDR1 SNHLY, CDR2 FYNNEI. The CDR3 loop reads CASSEETLPTYEQYF. CDR3 in DNA: TGTGCCAGCAGTGAGGAGACTTTACCCACCTACGAGCAGTACTTC. Drawing the rest from reference TRBV2 and TRBJ2-7, the complete variable domain is EPEVTQTPSHQVTQMGQEVILRCVPISNHLYFYWYRQILGQKVEFLVSFYNNEISEKSEIFDDQFSVERPDGSNFTLKIRSTKLEDSAMYFCASSEETLPTYEQYFGPGTRLTVT.

This chain connects TRBV5-1 to TRBJ2-1, with 13 positions matching TRBD2. The CDR3 runs 15 residues. CDR1 is SGHRS, CDR2 YFSETQ, per germline. V gave up 0 bases and J gave up 7 bases; unmatched junction bases: 1. For the CDR3, the DNA is TGCGCCAGCAGCTTGGGGACTAGCGGGAGAAATGAGCAGTTCTTC. Encoded protein: CASSLGTSGRNEQFF.

The chain carries TRBV19 and TRBJ2-2, with 7 bases aligning to TRBD1. V lost 7 bases to trimming and J lost 2 bases; unmatched junction nucleotides: 4. The V gene's germline CDR1 is LNHDA and CDR2 SQIVND (reference sequence). The CDR3 length is 14 residues. The CDR3 sequence: CASKTGPNTGELFF. The CDR3 coding sequence is TGTGCCAGTAAGACAGGGCCTAACACCGGGGAGCTGTTTTTT.

CDR3 residues: CASSGRTGLSGLNTGELFF. In DNA form, the CDR3 reads TGTGCCAGCAGCGGGCGGACGGGACTTAGCGGGCTAAACACCGGGGAGCTGTTTTTT. The gene calls are TRBV7-9 and TRBJ2-2; 7 positions match TRBD2. V was clipped by 5 bases and J by 2 bases; unmatched bases: 17. This CDR3 region has 19 residues. The V gene's germline CDR1 is SEHNR and CDR2 FQNEAQ (reference sequence). The full variable domain, rest sourced from reference TRBV7-9 and TRBJ2-2, is DTGVSQNPRHKITKRGQNVTFRCDPISEHNRLYWYRQTLGQGPEFLTYFQNEAQLEKSRLLSDRFSAERPKGSFSTLEIQRTEQGDSAMYLCASSGRTGLSGLNTGELFFGEGSRLTVL.

The chain uses TRBV27 and TRBJ2-7; 7 positions agree with TRBD1. The J segment lost 2 bases and the V segment lost 4 bases, leaving 8 bases of the junction unmatched. This CDR3 has 15 amino acids. Germline CDR1 and CDR2: MNHEY and SMNVEV (reference sequence). The CDR3 here is CASSSTGSEAYEQYF. The DNA for the CDR3 is TGTGCCAGCAGTTCGACAGGGAGCGAAGCCTACGAGCAGTACTTC.

The rearrangement uses TRBV20-1 and TRBJ1-1, with no clear D. CDR1 and CDR2 (germline): DFQATT, SNEGSKA (reference sequence). This CDR3 is built from 11 residues. V lost 4 bases to trimming and J lost 5 bases, with 8 bases between them. The CDR3 is CSATPSTEAFF. The DNA for the CDR3 is TGCAGTGCTACCCCGAGTACTGAAGCTTTCTTT.